This TCR beta chain came from a study of regulatory T cells in long-lasting Graves disease. Regarding the study as a whole: Segments TRBV28, TRBJ1-2 and TRBJ2-5 showed preferential usage in persistent disease.

Construction of the TCR beta libraries employed iRepertoire HTBI primers in conjunction with Arm-PCR of CDR3 regions. TCRdb redid the calling of the multiplex PCR reads with MiXCR, one entry per CDR3 protein. The sample consists of a few hundred thousand distinct CDR3 sequences, under 25% of them appearing once. This clonotype has a handful of counts. No antigen is known for it. Germline V gene lookup returns CDR1 KGHSH and CDR2 LQKENI. This CDR3 contains 13 residues. V dropped 0 bases and J dropped 8 bases, with 8 bases sitting between them. Time point indicated: persistent/refractory GD, antithyroid drugs over 5 years with positive TRAb. Following extraction of RNA from PBMCs, that RNA was used to make the TCR library.

Sequenced here: peripheral blood mononuclear cells (PBMCs), sampled when the disease was refractory, from a patient treated with antithyroid drugs. The chain has TRBV18 and TRBJ2-1, with D possibly matching TRBD1 (5 bases). The TCR sequence derives from a female donor with Graves disease. CDR3 loop: CASSPPDTHEQFF. The CDR3 DNA follows: TGTGCCAGCTCACCACCGGACACACATGAGCAGTTCTTC.